Below, 9 T cell receptor beta chains from the same sample are listed, as sequenced in a study of blood T cell repertoires in COVID-19. Profiled with immunoSEQ multiplex PCR; TCRdb holds only in-frame clones, not every one. The data show about 250,000 clones, with about 82% seen just once and over 5.5% held by the top ten. Sequencing was carried out using peripheral blood. The receptors derive from a woman older than 75 with COVID-19, enrolled during active disease.

The rearrangement uses TRBV13 and TRBJ1-2; TRBD1 matches at 8 bases. CDR3 length: 14 amino acids. The V and J ends lost 0 bases and 10 bases, in that order; junction bases with no gene match: 7. CDR1 PRHDT and CDR2 FYEKMQ come from the germline V gene (reference sequence). The CDR3 DNA reads as TGTGCCAGCAGCTTAGGCCGTAGGACAGGGTCCTACACCTTC. It translates to CASSLGRRTGSYTF.

The chain couples TRBV6-2 or TRBV6-3 to TRBJ1-2; the D is unclear. V shed 6 bases and J shed 4 bases, with 9 bases lying between them. The CDR3 is made up of 12 amino acids. Germline V gene data show CDR1 as MNHEY and CDR2 as SVGEGT. In DNA, the CDR3 is TGTGCCAGCAGCGACGCAGGCTATGGCTACACCTTC. Its translation is CASSDAGYGYTF.

V usage is TRBV7-2 and J usage is TRBJ1-6; 7 nucleotides match TRBD1. Per the germline V gene, CDR1 is SGHTA and CDR2 is FQGNSA. CDR3 length equals 14 residues. The V and J ends lost 6 bases and 6 bases, in that order; junction bases with no gene match: 5. CDR3 bases: TGTGCCAGCAGGTCACAGGGGTTTAATTCACCCCTCCACTTT. Its translation is CASRSQGFNSPLHF.

The chain couples TRBV18 to TRBJ1-1; 12 bases fit TRBD1. CDR3 size: 16 residues. Trimming removed 3 bases from V and 4 bases from J; junction bases left unmatched: 6. Germline CDR1 KGHSH, CDR2 LQKENI. This CDR3 reads CASSPGDRGPATEAFF. Written as DNA, the CDR3 is TGTGCCAGCTCACCCGGGGACAGGGGGCCAGCCACTGAAGCTTTCTTT.

CDR3 residues: CASIFVAGGKTDTQYF. CDR3 bases: TGTGCCAGTATCTTCGTAGCGGGGGGAAAGACAGATACGCAGTATTTT. The V and J genes are TRBV19 and TRBJ2-3, with TRBD2 matching over 10 bases. Germline V gives CDR1 LNHDA, CDR2 SQIVND (reference sequence). CDR3 length: 16 residues. V was clipped by 7 bases and J by 3 bases; unmatched bases: 10.

This sequence joins TRBV9 and TRBJ2-3; perhaps TRBD1 as D (6 bases). V was clipped by 6 bases and J by 4 bases, with 15 bases between them. The germline V gene has CDR1 SGDLS and CDR2 YYNGEE. This CDR3 has 14 amino acids. The CDR3 DNA follows: TGTGCCAGCACCCCGAGGGGGAACGCAGATACGCAGTATTTT. Its translation is CASTPRGNADTQYF.

This clone was counted between two and nine times. The chain has TRBV10-3 and TRBJ2-7, with 9 positions matching TRBD1. The CDR3 spans 16 residues. Germline V CDR1 and CDR2: ENHRY, SYGVKD. J was trimmed by 4 bases and V by 2 bases; bases with no gene match: 9. The CDR3 spells CAISEVEDRGKYEQYF. As DNA, the CDR3 is TGTGCCATCAGTGAGGTAGAGGACAGGGGAAAATACGAGCAGTACTTC.

CDR3 amino acids: CASSSGQGNQPQHF. In DNA form, the CDR3 reads TGTGCCAGCTCATCGGGACAGGGTAACCAGCCCCAGCATTTT. The J gene is TRBJ1-5, the V gene TRBV18; 9 nucleotides line up with TRBD1. After removal of 5 bases from V and 7 bases from J, the junction contained 6 bases not matched to a gene. The CDR3 loop spans 14 amino acids. Germline CDR1 KGHSH, CDR2 LQKENI.

This clone was detected only once. This chain joins TRBV25-1 and TRBJ2-2, with a weak D call TRBD2 (6 bases). Trimming removed 6 bases at V and 4 bases at J, with 21 bases between. The CDR3 extends over 17 amino acids. The germline CDR1 and CDR2 sequences are MGHDK and SYGVNS. In DNA form, the CDR3 reads TGTGCCAGCAGCCCCCATGGGGGAGGAGGATCCACCGGGGAGCTGTTTTTT. It encodes CASSPHGGGGSTGELFF.